The 2 T cell receptor beta chains reported below all come from one sample, sequenced in a study of blood T cell repertoires in COVID-19. The table came from immunoSEQ multiplex PCR; TCRdb's copy has only in-frame clones and leaves some out. This sample carries more than 110,000 clones, around nine tenths of them seen once, and the ten largest clones take under 6%. Sequenced input: peripheral blood. These receptors were collected from a human donor in a cohort sampled during active COVID-19.

The chain uses TRBV5-1 and TRBJ2-3, with a tentative D call TRBD1 (5 bases). V lost 4 bases, J lost 2 bases, and 11 bases lay in between. The CDR3 consists of 14 residues. Germline loops: CDR1 SGHRS, CDR2 YFSETQ. CDR3 protein: CASSLDSPTDTQYF. The CDR3 nucleotides read TGCGCCAGCAGCCTCGACAGCCCCACAGATACGCAGTATTTT.

CDR3 DNA sequence: TGTGCCAGTAGCCCGGACAGGGGATCACCCCTCCACTTT. It is translated as CASSPDRGSPLHF. The gene calls are TRBV19 and TRBJ1-6, with 9 positions matching TRBD1. This CDR3 region has 13 residues. Germline values: CDR1 LNHDA, CDR2 SQIVND (reference sequence). Trimming cost V 6 bases and J 10 bases; bases outside gene matches: 4.